Listed here are 5 T cell receptor beta chains from one sample, sequenced in a study of shared clonotypes between healthy human individuals. Here immunoSEQ multiplex PCR was the method, and the copy in TCRdb shows in-frame clones only, minus some. The top ten hold more than 0.9% of the sample, which has over a million clones, more than 95% seen once. The sequencing input was naive CD4+ T cells sorted from blood. The subset is: CD45RA+ positively selected. Receptors originate from a man aged 25-45 years in good health.

V and J are TRBV10-3 and TRBJ2-7; D perhaps matches TRBD2 (7 bases). Deletions cut 5 bases from V and 2 bases from J, with 28 bases between. This CDR3 is built from 19 residues. The V gene's germline CDR1 is ENHRY and CDR2 SYGVKD. The CDR3 DNA sequence: TGTGCCATCAGTACCGGGTACCAGCGGGACAATTCTCAAACCTACGAGCAGTACTTC. It is translated as CAISTGYQRDNSQTYEQYF.

The V call is TRBV10-3, the J call TRBJ2-7, with D uncertain. The germline gives CDR1 ENHRY, CDR2 SYGVKD. The CDR3 extends over 13 amino acids. V lost 0 bases to trimming and J lost 1 base, with 4 bases between them. This chain's CDR3 is CAISESVSYEQYF. The DNA for the CDR3 is TGTGCCATCAGTGAGTCAGTTTCCTACGAGCAGTACTTC.

The chain joins TRBV6-1 to TRBJ1-4; D possibly corresponds to TRBD1 (5 bases). Trimming removed 4 bases from V and 3 bases from J, with 9 bases in between. From germline, CDR1 is MNHNS and CDR2 SASEGT. The CDR3 sequence is 14 residues long. The DNA for the CDR3 is TGTGCCAGCAGTGGGGGGGGGTCTAATGAAAAACTGTTTTTT. It codes for CASSGGGSNEKLFF.

This clone was found a few times. This CDR3 is also generated by other DNA sequences in the sample. The chain has TRBV20-1 and TRBJ2-5; D is undetermined. Trimming took 5 bases from V and 5 from J, leaving 9 bases between them. CDR1 and CDR2 from the germline V gene are DFQATT and SNEGSKA (reference sequence). CDR3 length: 11 amino acids. The CDR3 sequence: CSAGRGETQYF. The CDR3, as DNA: TGCAGTGCTGGGCGTGGCGAGACCCAGTACTTC.

The genes are TRBV5-6 and TRBJ2-2, with TRBD2 matching over 9 bases. Germline values: CDR1 SGHDT, CDR2 YYEEEE. V dropped 4 bases and J dropped 2; count of bases not matched to a gene: 9. CDR3 length equals 17 residues. CDR3 region: CASSPETSGLNTGELFF. Written as DNA, the CDR3 is TGTGCCAGCAGCCCGGAGACTAGCGGCCTAAACACCGGGGAGCTGTTTTTT.